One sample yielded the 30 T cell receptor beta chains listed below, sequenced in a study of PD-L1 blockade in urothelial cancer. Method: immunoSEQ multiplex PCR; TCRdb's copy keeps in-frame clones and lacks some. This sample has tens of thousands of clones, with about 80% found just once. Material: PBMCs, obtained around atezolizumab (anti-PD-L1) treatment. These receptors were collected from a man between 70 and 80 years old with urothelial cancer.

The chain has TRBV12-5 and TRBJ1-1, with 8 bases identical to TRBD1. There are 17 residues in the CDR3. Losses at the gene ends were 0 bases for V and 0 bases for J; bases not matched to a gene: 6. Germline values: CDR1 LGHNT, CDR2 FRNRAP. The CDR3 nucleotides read TGTGCTAGTGGTTTGGTACAACGGACAGGGTTGAACACTGAAGCTTTCTTT. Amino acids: CASGLVQRTGLNTEAFF.

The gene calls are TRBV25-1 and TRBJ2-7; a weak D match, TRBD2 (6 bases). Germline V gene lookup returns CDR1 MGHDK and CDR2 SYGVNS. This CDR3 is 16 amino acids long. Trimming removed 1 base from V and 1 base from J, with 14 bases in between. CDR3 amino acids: CASSESRSGSSYEQYF. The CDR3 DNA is TGTGCCAGCAGTGAATCAAGGAGCGGGTCTTCCTACGAGCAGTACTTC.

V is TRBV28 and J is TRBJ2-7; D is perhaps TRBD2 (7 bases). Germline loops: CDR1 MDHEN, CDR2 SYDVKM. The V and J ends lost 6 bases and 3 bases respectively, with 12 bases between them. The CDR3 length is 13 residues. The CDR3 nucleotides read TGTGCCAGCAGCCCAGGGGAGGGCTACGAGCAGTACTTC. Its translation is CASSPGEGYEQYF.

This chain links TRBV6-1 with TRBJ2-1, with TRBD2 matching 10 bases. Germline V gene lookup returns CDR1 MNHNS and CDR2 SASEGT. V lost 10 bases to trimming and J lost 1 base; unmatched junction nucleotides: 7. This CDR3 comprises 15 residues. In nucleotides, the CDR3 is TGTGCCAACGGCCAGACTAGCGGGTCCTACAATGAGCAGTTCTTC. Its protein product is CANGQTSGSYNEQFF.

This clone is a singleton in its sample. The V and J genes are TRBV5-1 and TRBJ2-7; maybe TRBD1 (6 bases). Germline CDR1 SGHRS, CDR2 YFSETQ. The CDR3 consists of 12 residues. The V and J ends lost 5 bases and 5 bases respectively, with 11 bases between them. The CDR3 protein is CASRRDNDEQYF. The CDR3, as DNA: TGCGCCAGCAGACGGGACAACGACGAGCAGTACTTC. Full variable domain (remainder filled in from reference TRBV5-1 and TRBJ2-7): KAGVTQTPRYLIKTRGQQVTLSCSPISGHRSVSWYQQTPGQGLQFLFEYFSETQRNKGNFPGRFSGRQFSNSRSEMNVSTLELGDSALYLCASRRDNDEQYFGPGTRLTVT.

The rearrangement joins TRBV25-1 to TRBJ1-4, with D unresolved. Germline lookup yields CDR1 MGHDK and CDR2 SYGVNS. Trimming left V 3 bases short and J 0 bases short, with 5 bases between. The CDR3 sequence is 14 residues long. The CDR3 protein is CASSDSTTNEKLFF. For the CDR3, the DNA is TGTGCCAGCAGTGACAGTACAACTAATGAAAAACTGTTTTTT.

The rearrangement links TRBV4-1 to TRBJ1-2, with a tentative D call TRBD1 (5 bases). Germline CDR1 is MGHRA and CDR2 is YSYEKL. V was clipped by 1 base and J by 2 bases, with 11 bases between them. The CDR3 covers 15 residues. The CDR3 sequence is CASSQAGGSNYGYTF. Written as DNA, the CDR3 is TGCGCCAGCAGCCAAGCCGGGGGTTCAAACTATGGCTACACCTTC.

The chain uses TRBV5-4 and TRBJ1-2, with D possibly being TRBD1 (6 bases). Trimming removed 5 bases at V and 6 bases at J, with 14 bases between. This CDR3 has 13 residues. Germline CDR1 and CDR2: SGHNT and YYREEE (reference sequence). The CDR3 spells CASSPGVADGYTF. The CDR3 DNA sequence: TGTGCCAGCAGTCCAGGGGTGGCGGATGGCTACACCTTC.

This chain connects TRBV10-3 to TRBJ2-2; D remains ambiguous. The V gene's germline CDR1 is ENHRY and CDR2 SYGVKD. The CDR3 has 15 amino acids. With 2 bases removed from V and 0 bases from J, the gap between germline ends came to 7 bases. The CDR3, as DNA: TGTGCCATCAGTGAGCACAGTACGAACACCGGGGAGCTGTTTTTT. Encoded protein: CAISEHSTNTGELFF.

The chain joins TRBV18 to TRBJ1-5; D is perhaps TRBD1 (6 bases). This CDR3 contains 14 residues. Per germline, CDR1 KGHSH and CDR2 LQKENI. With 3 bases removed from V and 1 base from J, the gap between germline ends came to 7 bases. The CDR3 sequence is CASSPQGSNQPQHF. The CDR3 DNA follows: TGTGCCAGCTCACCGCAGGGGAGCAATCAGCCCCAGCATTTT.

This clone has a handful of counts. CDR3 nucleotide sequence: TGTGCCACCCGGACAGGCCACACAGATACGCAGTATTTT. This sequence encodes CATRTGHTDTQYF. This sequence joins TRBV27 and TRBJ2-3, with TRBD1 matching over 7 bases. V was pared by 10 bases and J by 2 bases, with 6 bases of the junction left unmatched. The CDR3 runs 13 residues. CDR1 and CDR2 (germline): MNHEY, SMNVEV (reference sequence).

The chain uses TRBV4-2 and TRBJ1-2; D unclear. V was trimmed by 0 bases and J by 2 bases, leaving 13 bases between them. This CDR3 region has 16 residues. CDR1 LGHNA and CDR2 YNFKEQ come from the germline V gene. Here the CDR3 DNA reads TGTGCCAGCAGCCAAGAAAGTCCGGTCCCAAACTATGGCTACACCTTC. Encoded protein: CASSQESPVPNYGYTF.

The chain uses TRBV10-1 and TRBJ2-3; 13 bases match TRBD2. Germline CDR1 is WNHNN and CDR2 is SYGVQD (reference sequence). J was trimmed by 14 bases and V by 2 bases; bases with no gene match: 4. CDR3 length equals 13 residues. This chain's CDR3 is CASSEGLAGARYF. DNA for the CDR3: TGCGCCAGCAGTGAGGGACTAGCGGGAGCCAGGTATTTT.

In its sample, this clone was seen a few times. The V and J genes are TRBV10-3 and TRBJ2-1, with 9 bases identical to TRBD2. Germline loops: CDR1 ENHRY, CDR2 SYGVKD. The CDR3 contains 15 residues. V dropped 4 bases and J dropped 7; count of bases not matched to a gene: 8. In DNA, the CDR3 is TGTGCCATCAGTGTGGGCGGGAGGGGGTTTAATGAGCAGTTCTTC. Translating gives CAISVGGRGFNEQFF.

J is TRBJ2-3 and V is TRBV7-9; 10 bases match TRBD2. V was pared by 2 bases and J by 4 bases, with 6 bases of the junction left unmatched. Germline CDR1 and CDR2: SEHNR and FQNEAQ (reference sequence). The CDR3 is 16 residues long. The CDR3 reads CASSLRLAGEADTQYF. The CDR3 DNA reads TGTGCCAGCAGCTTAAGGCTAGCGGGAGAGGCAGATACGCAGTATTTT.

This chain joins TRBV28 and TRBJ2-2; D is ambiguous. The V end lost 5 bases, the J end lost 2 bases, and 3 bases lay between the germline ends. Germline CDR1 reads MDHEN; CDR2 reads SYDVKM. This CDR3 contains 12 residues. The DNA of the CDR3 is TGTGCCAGCAGTGTAAACACCGGGGAGCTGTTTTTT. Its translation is CASSVNTGELFF.

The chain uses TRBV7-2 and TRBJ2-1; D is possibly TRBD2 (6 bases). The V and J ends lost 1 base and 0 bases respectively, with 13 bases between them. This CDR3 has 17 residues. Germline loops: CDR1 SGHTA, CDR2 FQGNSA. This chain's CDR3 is CASSLVGSRGSYNEQFF. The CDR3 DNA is TGTGCCAGCAGCTTAGTAGGTTCGCGGGGCTCCTACAATGAGCAGTTCTTC.

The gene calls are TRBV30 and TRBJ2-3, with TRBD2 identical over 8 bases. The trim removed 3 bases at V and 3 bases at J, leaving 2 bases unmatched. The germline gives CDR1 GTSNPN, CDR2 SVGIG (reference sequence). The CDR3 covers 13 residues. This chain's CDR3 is CAWRGGRTDTQYF. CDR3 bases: TGTGCCTGGAGGGGCGGGAGGACAGATACGCAGTATTTT.

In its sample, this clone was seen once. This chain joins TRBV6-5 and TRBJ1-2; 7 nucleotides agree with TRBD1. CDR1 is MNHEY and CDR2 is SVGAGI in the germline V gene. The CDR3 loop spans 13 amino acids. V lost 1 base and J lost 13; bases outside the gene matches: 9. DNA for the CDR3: TGTGCCAGCAGTTACTATAAAGGGGGCCACTGCACCTTC. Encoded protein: CASSYYKGGHCTF.

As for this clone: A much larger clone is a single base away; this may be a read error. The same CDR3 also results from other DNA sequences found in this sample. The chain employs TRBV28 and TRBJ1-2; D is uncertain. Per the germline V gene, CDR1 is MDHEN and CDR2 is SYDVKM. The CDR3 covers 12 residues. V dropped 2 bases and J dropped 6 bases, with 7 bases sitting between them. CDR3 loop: CASSLGGNGYTF. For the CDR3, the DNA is TGTGCCAGCAGTTTAGGAGGGAATGGCTACACCTTC.

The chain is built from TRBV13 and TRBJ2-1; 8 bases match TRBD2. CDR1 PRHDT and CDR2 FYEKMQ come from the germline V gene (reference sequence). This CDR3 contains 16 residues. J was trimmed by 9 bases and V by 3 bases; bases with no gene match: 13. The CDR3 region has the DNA TGTGCCAGCAGCTTTATTCTAGCGGGCCCGGGCGGTGAGCAGTTCTTC. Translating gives CASSFILAGPGGEQFF.

The CDR3 spells CASSFFRGRTVDNEQFF. CDR3 sequence (DNA): TGCGCCAGCAGCTTTTTCAGGGGTCGGACTGTCGACAATGAGCAGTTCTTC. J is TRBJ2-1 and V is TRBV5-1; maybe TRBD1 (6 bases). Germline V gives CDR1 SGHRS, CDR2 YFSETQ. CDR3 length equals 17 residues. Trimming took off 2 bases at V and 5 bases at J, with 20 bases between the two ends.

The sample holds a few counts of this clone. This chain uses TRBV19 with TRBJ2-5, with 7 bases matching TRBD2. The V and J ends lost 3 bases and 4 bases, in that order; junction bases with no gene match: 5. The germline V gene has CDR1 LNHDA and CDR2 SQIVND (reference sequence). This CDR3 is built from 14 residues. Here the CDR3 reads CASSIVVAGETQYF. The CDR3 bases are TGTGCCAGTAGTATCGTGGTAGCGGGAGAGACCCAGTACTTC.

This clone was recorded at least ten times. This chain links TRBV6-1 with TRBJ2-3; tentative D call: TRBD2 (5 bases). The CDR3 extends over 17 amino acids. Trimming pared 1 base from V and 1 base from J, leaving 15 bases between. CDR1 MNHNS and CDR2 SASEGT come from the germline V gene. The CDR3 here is CASSEVWGEIGTDTQYF. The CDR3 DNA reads TGTGCCAGCAGTGAAGTGTGGGGAGAAATCGGCACAGATACGCAGTATTTT.

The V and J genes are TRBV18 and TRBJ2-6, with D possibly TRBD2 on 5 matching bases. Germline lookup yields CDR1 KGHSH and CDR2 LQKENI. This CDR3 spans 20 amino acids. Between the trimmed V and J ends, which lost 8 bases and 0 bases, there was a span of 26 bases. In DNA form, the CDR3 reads TGTGCCAGCGCCCACGATGGTTCCGGGGATATACACTCTGGGGCCAACGTCCTGACTTTC. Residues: CASAHDGSGDIHSGANVLTF.

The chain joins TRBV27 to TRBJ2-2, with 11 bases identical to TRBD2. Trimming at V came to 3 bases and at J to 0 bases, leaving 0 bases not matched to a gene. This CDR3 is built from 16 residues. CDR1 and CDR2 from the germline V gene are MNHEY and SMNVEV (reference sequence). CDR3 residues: CASSLGLAANTGELFF. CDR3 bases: TGTGCCAGCAGTTTGGGACTAGCGGCGAACACCGGGGAGCTGTTTTTT.

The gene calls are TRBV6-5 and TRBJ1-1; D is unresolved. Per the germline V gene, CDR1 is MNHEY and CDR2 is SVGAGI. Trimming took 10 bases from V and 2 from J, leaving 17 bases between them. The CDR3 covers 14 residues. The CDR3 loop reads CANIRSKRNTEAFF. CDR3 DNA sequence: TGTGCCAACATCAGGTCCAAGAGAAACACTGAAGCTTTCTTT.

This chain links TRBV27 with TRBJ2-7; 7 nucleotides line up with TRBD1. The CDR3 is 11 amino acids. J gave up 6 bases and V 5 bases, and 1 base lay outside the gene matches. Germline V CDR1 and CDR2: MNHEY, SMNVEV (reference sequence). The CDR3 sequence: CASSAGGEQYF. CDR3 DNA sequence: TGTGCCAGCAGTGCAGGGGGCGAGCAGTACTTC.

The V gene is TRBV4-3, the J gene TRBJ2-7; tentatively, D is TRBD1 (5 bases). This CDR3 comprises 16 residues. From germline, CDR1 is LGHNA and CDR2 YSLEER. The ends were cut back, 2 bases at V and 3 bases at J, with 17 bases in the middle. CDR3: CASSQLWQGLYYEQYF. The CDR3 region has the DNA TGCGCCAGCAGCCAACTGTGGCAGGGCCTGTACTACGAGCAGTACTTC.

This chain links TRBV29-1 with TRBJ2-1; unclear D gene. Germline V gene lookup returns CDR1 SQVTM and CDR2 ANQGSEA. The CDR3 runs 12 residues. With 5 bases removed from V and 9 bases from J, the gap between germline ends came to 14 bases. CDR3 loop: CSVMAGLTEQFF. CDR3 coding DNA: TGCAGCGTTATGGCAGGCCTGACTGAGCAGTTCTTC.